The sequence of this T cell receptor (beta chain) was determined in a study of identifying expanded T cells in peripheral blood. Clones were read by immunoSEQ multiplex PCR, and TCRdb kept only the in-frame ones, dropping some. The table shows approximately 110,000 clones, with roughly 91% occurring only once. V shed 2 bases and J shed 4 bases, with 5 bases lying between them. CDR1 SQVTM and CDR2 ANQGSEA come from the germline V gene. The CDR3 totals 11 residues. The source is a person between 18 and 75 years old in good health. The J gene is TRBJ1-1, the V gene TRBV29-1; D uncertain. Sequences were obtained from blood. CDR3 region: CSVEFGTEAFF. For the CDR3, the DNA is TGCAGCGTTGAATTCGGCACTGAAGCTTTCTTT. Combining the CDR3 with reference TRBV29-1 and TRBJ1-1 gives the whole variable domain SAVISQKPSRDICQRGTSLTIQCQVDSQVTMMFWYRQQPGQSLTLIATANQGSEATYESGFVIDKFPISRPNLTFSTLTVSNMSPEDSSIYLCSVEFGTEAFFGQGTRLTVV.